These T cell receptor beta chains were read from a single sample in a study of immune characterization of retroperitoneal liposarcoma. One entry per CDR3 protein results from TCRdb running MiXCR on the PCR reads. Of approximately 11,000 distinct CDR3 sequences listed, roughly 22% are singletons. Specimen: blood. The receptors were gathered from a female donor with retroperitoneal liposarcoma. The CDR3 runs from the conserved cysteine through the conserved F or W. Each record gives: D gene, J gene, V gene, clone size, CDR3 protein. D genes are given only for firm matches. Clone size is given for some rows only: seen once, a few or many times, or a class if the clone is expanded.

NA	TRBJ2-6	TRBV6-1	many	CASLKGHAGANVLTF
NA	TRBJ1-2	TRBV12-3/TRBV12-4	NA	CASSPGTQSNYGYTF
NA	TRBJ2-1	TRBV6-6	few	CASSYLPSYEQFF
NA	TRBJ2-5	TRBV7-7	medium-sized	CASSLGASQETQYF
NA	TRBJ2-7	TRBV6-1	medium-sized	CASTTDPRTAYEQYF
NA	TRBJ2-2	TRBV6-1	medium-sized	CAAKPAGWDTGELFF
TRBD2	TRBJ2-1	TRBV6-6	NA	CASTQSGRAYNEQFF
TRBD2	TRBJ2-1	TRBV6-1	NA	CASSETSGGYNEQFF
NA	TRBJ2-1	TRBV27	many	CASSSGRGNEQFF
NA	TRBJ2-1	TRBV20-1	NA	CSAPRGPNEQFF
NA	TRBJ1-1	TRBV6-1	few	CASHRGLGLEAFF
NA	TRBJ1-1	TRBV5-6	NA	CASSLGGPEAFF
TRBD1	TRBJ1-1	TRBV12-3/TRBV12-4	NA	CASSLSLTGGGVNTEAFF
TRBD1	TRBJ2-1	TRBV6-5	many	CASRQLTGQGLTNEQFF
NA	TRBJ2-3	TRBV7-6	many	CASSLISQGRADTQYF
NA	TRBJ1-1	TRBV12-3/TRBV12-4	NA	CASSDRYEGTEAFF
TRBD2	TRBJ2-1	TRBV27	medium-sized	CASSFSAGGHNEQFF
NA	TRBJ1-1	TRBV20-1	NA	CSARDRETEAFF
NA	TRBJ1-2	TRBV6-6	NA	CASSSRGRSPPFNYGYTF
NA	TRBJ2-1	TRBV20-1	NA	CSAITGRSSYNEQFF
TRBD2	TRBJ2-1	TRBV19	NA	CASSPAGGLPYNEQFF
NA	TRBJ2-5	TRBV10-1	large	CASSETWGQGPQYF
TRBD1	TRBJ1-5	TRBV6-6	NA	CASSGGLWQGGLSNQPQHF
NA	TRBJ2-4	TRBV7-8	few	CASSLAENTIAKNIQYF
TRBD2	TRBJ2-4	TRBV6-1	medium-sized	CASSPTSGNGNIQYF
NA	TRBJ2-3	TRBV28	once	CASIPGGATDTQYF
TRBD2	TRBJ2-1	TRBV11-3	NA	CASSLELAGNEQFF
TRBD2	TRBJ2-7	TRBV7-8	few	CASSKGASGIGGSSYEQYF
TRBD2	NA	TRBV11-3	NA	CASSLDVAGGHEQYF
TRBD1	TRBJ1-1	TRBV11-1	NA	CASSLGRFFGDSGNIEAFF
TRBD2	TRBJ2-1	TRBV27	NA	CASSLWSSGRARVSSYNEQFF
TRBD1	TRBJ2-2	TRBV7-3	many	CASSSTGAADTGELFF
TRBD1	TRBJ1-2	TRBV12-3/TRBV12-4	few	CASSFHRGGYTF
TRBD1	NA	TRBV7-6	few	CASSLAGTGAYEQYF
NA	TRBJ2-1	TRBV29-1	NA	CSVDGARYNEQFF
TRBD2	TRBJ2-3	TRBV5-4	NA	CASSSTSGLSTDTQYF
NA	TRBJ1-2	TRBV6-1	few	CASNLAPQYGYTF
TRBD1	NA	TRBV6-1	few	CASNGQGLKTQFF
NA	TRBJ2-1	TRBV7-8	few	CASSLAPSPSSYNEQFF
NA	TRBJ2-1	TRBV27	many	CASSTGQSSYNEQFF
NA	TRBJ2-2	TRBV12-3/TRBV12-4	medium-sized	CASNPPGTGELFF
TRBD2	TRBJ2-5	TRBV6-2/TRBV6-3	NA	CASSTPPGTSGKETQYF
TRBD2	NA	TRBV6-1	NA	CASIRLAGVGEQYF
TRBD1	TRBJ1-4	TRBV27	NA	CASSVAGTGYEKLFF
TRBD2	NA	TRBV6-6	few	CASRLAGVEQYF
NA	TRBJ1-4	TRBV11-3	NA	CASSLDGQSPTNEKLFF